This T cell receptor (beta chain) was found in a study of response to subunit inactivated influenza vaccine. TCRdb used MiXCR to reprocess the RT-PCR reads, holding one entry per CDR3 protein. Of 300,000 to 350,000 distinct CDR3 sequences in the sample, roughly 22% were seen once. The germline V gene has CDR1 DFQATT and CDR2 SNEGSKA (reference sequence). V was pared by 6 bases and J by 8 bases, with 22 bases between. The length of the CDR3 is 14 residues. This clonotype was picked up a small number of times. This sample comprised PBMCs from blood, obtained roughly 20 months after vaccination. The rearrangement joins TRBV20-1 to TRBJ1-2; possibly TRBD1 for D (6 bases). This receptor was identified in a man between 45 and 75 years old who received an inactivated influenza vaccine. The CDR3 bases are TGCAGTGCCCCCCCCCCGGGGGCGAAGCGAGGCTACACCTTC. Its translation is CSAPPPGAKRGYTF.